The clone carrying this T cell receptor beta chain was picked up one time. The protocol was immunoSEQ multiplex PCR, while the TCRdb copy is restricted to in-frame clones and leaves out a portion. The sample contains about 75,000 clones, roughly 90% of which appear only once. CDR3 length equals 14 residues. Looked up from germline, CDR1 is SGDLS and CDR2 is YYNGEE. V dropped 0 bases and J dropped 7 bases, with 10 bases sitting between them. This entry comes from a study of T cell changes during pregnancy in multiple sclerosis. The source is a female donor in good health, enrolled as a control in a pregnancy study. Material: peripheral blood, obtained in the first trimester of pregnancy. The rearrangement links TRBV9 to TRBJ2-2, with D maybe TRBD1 (5 bases). CDR3 amino acids: CASSVGPQGGELFF. In DNA, the CDR3 is TGTGCCAGCAGCGTAGGACCCCAGGGCGGGGAGCTGTTTTTT.